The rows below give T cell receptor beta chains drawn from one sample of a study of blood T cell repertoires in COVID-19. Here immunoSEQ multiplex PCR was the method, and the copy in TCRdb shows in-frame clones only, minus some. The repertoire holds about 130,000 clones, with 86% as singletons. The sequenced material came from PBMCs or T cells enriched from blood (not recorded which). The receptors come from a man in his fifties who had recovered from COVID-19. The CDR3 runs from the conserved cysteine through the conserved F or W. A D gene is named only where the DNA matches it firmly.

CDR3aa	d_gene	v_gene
CASSVSSVQETQYF	.	TRBV7-2
CATTLAGVETQYF	TRBD2	TRBV15
CASSQEDYLEDKNIQYF	.	TRBV3-1/TRBV3-2
CASSLGTGVVRNSPLHF	TRBD1	TRBV11-2
CASSESGFTRGGNQPQHF	.	TRBV10-2
CASSLAMTPYEQYF	.	TRBV7-2
CASSYTGVNNSPLHF	.	TRBV6-5
CASRMDRDSSPLHF	TRBD1	TRBV11-2
CASSLGRTDNSPLHF	.	TRBV7-9
CASSPEPGVETQYF	.	TRBV4-1
CASSELQAHTDTQYF	.	TRBV25-1
CASSLLRNGYTF	.	TRBV28
CASSTQSAVKETQYF	.	TRBV11-2
CASSSGGASTEAFF	TRBD1	TRBV5-4
CASSHQNQPQHF	.	TRBV3-1/TRBV3-2
CASRDRGSNTEAFF	TRBD1	TRBV2
CASSPRDSQSKTGYTF	.	TRBV11-2
CASSQARGGNEQFF	.	TRBV4-2
CASSLTRGTGYTGELFF	.	TRBV7-3
CASSGDNYNSPLHF	.	TRBV7-9
CASSEDRSYGYTF	.	TRBV5-4
CASSLGQGRNTEAFF	TRBD1	TRBV5-5
CASSPGATSGGIDF	TRBD2	TRBV7-2
CASSSKAVNTEAFF	.	TRBV5-4
CASSHHVETQYF	.	TRBV3-1/TRBV3-2
CASSLRAGQGMYEQYF	TRBD1	TRBV5-1